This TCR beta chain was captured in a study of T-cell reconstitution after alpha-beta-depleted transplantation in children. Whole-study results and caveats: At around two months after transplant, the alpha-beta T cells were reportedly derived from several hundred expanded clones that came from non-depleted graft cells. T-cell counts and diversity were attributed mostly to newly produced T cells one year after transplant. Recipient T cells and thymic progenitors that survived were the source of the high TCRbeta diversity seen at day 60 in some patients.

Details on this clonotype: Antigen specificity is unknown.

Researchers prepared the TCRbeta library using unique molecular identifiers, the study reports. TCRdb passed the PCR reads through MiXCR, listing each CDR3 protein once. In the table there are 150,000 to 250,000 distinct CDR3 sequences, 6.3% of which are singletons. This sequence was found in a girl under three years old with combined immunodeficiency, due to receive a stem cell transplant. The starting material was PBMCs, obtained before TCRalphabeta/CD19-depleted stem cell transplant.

The CDR3 spells CASRGQGNQPQHF. The CDR3 DNA reads as TGTGCCAGCAGGGGACAGGGCAATCAGCCCCAGCATTTT. V is TRBV4-2 and J is TRBJ1-5, with 8 bases lining up with TRBD1. V lost 6 bases to trimming and J lost 2 bases; unmatched junction nucleotides: 0. Per the germline V gene, CDR1 is LGHNA and CDR2 is YNFKEQ. The CDR3 is 13 residues long.